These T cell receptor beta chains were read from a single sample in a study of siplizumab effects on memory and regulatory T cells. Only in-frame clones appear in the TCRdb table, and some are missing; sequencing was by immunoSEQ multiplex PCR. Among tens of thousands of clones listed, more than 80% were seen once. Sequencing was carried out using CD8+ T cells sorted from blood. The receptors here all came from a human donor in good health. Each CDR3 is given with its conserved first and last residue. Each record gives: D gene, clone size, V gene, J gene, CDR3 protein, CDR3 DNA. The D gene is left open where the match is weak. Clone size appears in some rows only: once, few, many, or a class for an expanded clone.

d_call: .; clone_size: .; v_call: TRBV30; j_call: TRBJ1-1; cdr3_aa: CAWSTPGPITEAFF; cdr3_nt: TGTGCCTGGAGTACACCCGGGCCAATCACTGAAGCTTTCTTT
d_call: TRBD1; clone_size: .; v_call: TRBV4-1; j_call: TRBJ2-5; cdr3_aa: CASSLFRGTGGETQYF; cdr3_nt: TGCGCCAGCAGCCTTTTCCGGGGAACAGGGGGCGAGACCCAGTACTTC
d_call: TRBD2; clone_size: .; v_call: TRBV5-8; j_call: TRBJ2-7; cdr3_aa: CASSWGLAGGPYEQYF; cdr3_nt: TGTGCCAGCAGCTGGGGACTAGCGGGAGGACCCTACGAGCAGTACTTC
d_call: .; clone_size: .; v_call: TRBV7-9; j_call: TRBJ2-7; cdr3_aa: CASSSGTLTSYEQYF; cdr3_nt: TGTGCCAGCAGCTCCGGGACACTCACTTCCTACGAGCAGTACTTC
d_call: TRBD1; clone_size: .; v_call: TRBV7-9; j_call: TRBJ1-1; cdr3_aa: CASSPGTGVLNTEAFF; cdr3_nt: TGTGCCAGCAGCCCAGGGACAGGGGTTTTGAACACTGAAGCTTTCTTT
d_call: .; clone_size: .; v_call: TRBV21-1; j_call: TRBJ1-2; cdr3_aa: CASRSPGQGANYGYTF; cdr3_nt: TGTGCCAGCAGATCTCCGGGACAGGGTGCTAACTATGGCTACACCTTC
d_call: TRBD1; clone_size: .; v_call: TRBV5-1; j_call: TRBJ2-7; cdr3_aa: CASNWTPGQGHDEQYF; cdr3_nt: TGCGCCAGCAACTGGACTCCGGGACAGGGGCACGACGAGCAGTACTTC
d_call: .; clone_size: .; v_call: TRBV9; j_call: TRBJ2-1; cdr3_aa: CASSPSAGLGNEQFF; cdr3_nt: TGTGCCAGCAGCCCAAGTGCAGGGCTGGGAAATGAGCAGTTCTTC
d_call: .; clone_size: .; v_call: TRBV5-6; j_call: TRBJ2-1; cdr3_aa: CASSLVAGQYNEQFF; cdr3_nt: TGTGCCAGCAGCTTGGTGGCTGGACAGTACAATGAGCAGTTCTTC
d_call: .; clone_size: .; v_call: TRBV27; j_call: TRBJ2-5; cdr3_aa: CASSLAPLGETQYF; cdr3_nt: TGTGCCAGCAGTTTAGCCCCTCTGGGAGAGACCCAGTACTTC
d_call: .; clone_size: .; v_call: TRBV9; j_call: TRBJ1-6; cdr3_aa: CASSKVDRPLGSPLHF; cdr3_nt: TGTGCCAGCAGCAAAGTGGACAGACCTCTCGGTTCACCCCTCCACTTT
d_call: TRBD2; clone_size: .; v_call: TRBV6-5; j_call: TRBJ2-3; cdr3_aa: CASSTGLAGVDTQYF; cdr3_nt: TGTGCCAGCAGCACGGGACTAGCGGGAGTAGATACGCAGTATTTT
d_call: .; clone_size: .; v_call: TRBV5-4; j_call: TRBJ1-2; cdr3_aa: CAVQGSSNYGYTF; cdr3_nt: TGTGCCGTGCAGGGGAGCTCTAACTATGGCTACACCTTC
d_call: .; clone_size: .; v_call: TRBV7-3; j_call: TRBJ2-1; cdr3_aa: CASSLIVSEAYNEQFF; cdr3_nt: TGTGCCAGCAGCTTAATAGTATCGGAGGCCTACAATGAGCAGTTCTTC
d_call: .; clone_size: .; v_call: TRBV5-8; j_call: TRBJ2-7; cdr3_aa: CASSSFLSSYEQYF; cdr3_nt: TGTGCCAGCAGCTCGTTTCTAAGCTCCTACGAGCAGTACTTC
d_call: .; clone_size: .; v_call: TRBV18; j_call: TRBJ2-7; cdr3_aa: CASQTGYSYEQYF; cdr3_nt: TGTGCCAGTCAAACAGGGTACTCCTACGAGCAGTACTTC
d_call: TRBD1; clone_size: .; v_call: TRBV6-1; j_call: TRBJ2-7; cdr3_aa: CASSEGTGRNEQYF; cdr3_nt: TGTGCCAGCAGTGAGGGGACAGGGAGGAACGAGCAGTACTTC
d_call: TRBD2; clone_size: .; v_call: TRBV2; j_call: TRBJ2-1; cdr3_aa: CASFSLLIREGQDNEQFF; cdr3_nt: TGTGCCAGCTTTTCCCTACTAATACGGGAGGGCCAGGACAATGAGCAGTTCTTC
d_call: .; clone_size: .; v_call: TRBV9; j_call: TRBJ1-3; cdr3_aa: CASSVQGPGNTIYF; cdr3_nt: TGTGCCAGCAGCGTACAGGGCCCTGGAAACACCATATATTTT
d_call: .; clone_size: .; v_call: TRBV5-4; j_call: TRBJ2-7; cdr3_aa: CASSLEGTYYEQYF; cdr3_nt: TGTGCCAGCAGCTTGGAGGGGACATACTACGAGCAGTACTTC
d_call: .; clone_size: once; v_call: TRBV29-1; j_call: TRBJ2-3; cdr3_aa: CSVFGVEKRFLAQYF; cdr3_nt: TGCAGCGTTTTTGGTGTGGAAAAAAGGTTTCTTGCGCAGTATTTT
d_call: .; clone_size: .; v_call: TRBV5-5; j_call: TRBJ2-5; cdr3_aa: CASSFHLEGYQETQYF; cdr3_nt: TGTGCCAGCAGCTTCCACCTTGAGGGGTACCAAGAGACCCAGTACTTC
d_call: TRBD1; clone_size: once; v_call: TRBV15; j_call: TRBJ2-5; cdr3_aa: CATRDRGQETQYF; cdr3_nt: TGTGCCACCAGGGACAGGGGCCAAGAGACCCAGTACTTC
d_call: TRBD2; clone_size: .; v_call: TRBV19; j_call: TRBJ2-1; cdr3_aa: CASSLAGGPSYNEQFF; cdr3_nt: TGTGCCAGTAGTCTAGCGGGAGGCCCATCCTACAATGAGCAGTTCTTC
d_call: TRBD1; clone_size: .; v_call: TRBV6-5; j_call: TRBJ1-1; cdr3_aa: CASRYRGQLNTEAFF; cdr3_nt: TGTGCCAGCAGGTACAGGGGACAGCTGAACACTGAAGCTTTCTTT
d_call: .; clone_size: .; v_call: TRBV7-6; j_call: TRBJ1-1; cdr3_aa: CASSRGGHTEAFF; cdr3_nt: TGTGCCAGCAGCCGCGGGGGACACACTGAAGCTTTCTTT
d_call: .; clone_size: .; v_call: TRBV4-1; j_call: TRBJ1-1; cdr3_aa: CASSLQGMNTEAFF; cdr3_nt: TGCGCCAGCAGTCTCCAGGGGATGAACACTGAAGCTTTCTTT
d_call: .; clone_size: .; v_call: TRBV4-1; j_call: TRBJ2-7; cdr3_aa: CASSQERDWGYEQYF; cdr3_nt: TGCGCCAGCAGCCAAGAGAGGGATTGGGGCTACGAGCAGTACTTC
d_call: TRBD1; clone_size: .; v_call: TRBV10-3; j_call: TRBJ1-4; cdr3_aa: CASRGTAATNEKLFF; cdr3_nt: TGTGCCTCCCGGGGGACAGCAGCAACTAATGAAAAACTGTTTTTT
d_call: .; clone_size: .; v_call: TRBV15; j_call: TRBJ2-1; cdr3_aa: CATSRDTSYNEQFF; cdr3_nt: TGTGCCACCAGCAGAGATACCTCCTACAATGAGCAGTTCTTC